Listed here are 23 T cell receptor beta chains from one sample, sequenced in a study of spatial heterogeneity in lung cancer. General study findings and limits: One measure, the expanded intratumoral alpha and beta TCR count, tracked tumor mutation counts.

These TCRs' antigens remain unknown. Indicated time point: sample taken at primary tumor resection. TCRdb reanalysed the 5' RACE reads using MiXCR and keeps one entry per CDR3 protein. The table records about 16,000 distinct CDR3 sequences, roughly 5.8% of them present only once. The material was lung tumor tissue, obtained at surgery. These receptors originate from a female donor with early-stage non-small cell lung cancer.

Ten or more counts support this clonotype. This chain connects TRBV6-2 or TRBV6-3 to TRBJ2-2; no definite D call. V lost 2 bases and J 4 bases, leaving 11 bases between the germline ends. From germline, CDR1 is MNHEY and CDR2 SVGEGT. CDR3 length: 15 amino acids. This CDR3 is CASSYGLSGTGELFF. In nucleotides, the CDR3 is TGTGCCAGCAGTTACGGCCTTTCAGGCACCGGGGAGCTGTTTTTT.

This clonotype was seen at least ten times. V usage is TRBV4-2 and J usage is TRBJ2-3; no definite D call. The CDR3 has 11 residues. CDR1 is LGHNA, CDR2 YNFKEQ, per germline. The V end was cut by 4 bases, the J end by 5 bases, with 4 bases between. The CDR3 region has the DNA TGTGCCAGCAGCCTCGGAGATACGCAGTATTTT. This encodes CASSLGDTQYF.

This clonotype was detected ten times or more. CDR3: CASALRDHTQYF. CDR3 nucleotides: TGTGCCAGCGCACTTCGGGACCATACGCAGTATTTT. The chain is built from TRBV11-3 and TRBJ2-3; the D gene could be TRBD1 or TRBD2 (5 bases each). CDR3 length: 12 residues. Germline-derived CDR1 and CDR2 are SGHNT and YENEEA. Trimming removed 8 bases at V and 7 bases at J, with 13 bases between.

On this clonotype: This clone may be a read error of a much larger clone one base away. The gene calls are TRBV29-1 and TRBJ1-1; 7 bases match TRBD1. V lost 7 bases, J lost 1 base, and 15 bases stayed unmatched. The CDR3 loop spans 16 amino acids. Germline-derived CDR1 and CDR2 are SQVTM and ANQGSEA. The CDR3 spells CSDTRDSRSWNTEAFF. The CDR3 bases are TGCAGCGACACGAGGGACAGTCGAAGCTGGAACACTGAAGCTTTCTTT.

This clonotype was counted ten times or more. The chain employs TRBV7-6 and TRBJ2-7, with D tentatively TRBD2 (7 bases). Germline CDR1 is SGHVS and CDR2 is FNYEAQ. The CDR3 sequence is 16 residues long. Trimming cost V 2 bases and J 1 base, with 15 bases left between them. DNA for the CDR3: TGTGCCAGCAGCTTATCGGGTAGGGGGGGATCCTACGAGCAGTACTTC. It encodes CASSLSGRGGSYEQYF.

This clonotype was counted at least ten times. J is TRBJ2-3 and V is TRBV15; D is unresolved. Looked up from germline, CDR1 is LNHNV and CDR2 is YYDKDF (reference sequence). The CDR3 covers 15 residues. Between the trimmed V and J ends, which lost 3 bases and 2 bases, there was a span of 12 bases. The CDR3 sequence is CATSSADRFTDTQYF. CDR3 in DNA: TGTGCCACCAGCAGTGCCGACCGCTTCACAGATACGCAGTATTTT. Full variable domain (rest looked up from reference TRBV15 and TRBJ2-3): DAMVIQNPRYQVTQFGKPVTLSCSQTLNHNVMYWYQQKSSQAPKLLFHYYDKDFNNEADTPDNFQSRRPNTSFCFLDIRSPGLGDTAMYLCATSSADRFTDTQYFGPGTRLTVL.

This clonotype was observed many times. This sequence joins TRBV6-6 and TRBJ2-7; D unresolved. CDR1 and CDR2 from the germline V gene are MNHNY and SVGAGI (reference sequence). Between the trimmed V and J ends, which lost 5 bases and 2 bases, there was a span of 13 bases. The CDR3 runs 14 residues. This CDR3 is CASSETPRTYEQYF. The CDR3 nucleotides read TGTGCCAGCAGTGAGACACCCCGAACCTACGAGCAGTACTTC.

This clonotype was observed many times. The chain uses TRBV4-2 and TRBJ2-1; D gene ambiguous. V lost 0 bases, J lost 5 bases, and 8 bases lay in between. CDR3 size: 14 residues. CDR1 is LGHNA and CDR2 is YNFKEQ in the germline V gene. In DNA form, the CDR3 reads TGTGCCAGCAGCCAAGATGTACTAAACAATGAGCAGTTCTTC. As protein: CASSQDVLNNEQFF.

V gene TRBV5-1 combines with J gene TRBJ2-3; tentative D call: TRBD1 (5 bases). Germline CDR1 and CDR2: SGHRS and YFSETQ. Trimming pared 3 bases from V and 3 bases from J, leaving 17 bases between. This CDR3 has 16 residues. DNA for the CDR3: TGCGCCAGCAGCTCCGGGTCGGCAGGGCTAACAGATACGCAGTATTTT. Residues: CASSSGSAGLTDTQYF.

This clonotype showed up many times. CDR3 nucleotide sequence: TGTGCCAGCAGTCCTAACACAGATACGCAGTATTTT. This sequence encodes CASSPNTDTQYF. This chain uses TRBV28 with TRBJ2-3, with D uncertain. V lost 5 bases and J 2 bases, leaving 5 bases between the germline ends. The CDR3 is 12 residues long. Germline CDR1 and CDR2: MDHEN and SYDVKM.

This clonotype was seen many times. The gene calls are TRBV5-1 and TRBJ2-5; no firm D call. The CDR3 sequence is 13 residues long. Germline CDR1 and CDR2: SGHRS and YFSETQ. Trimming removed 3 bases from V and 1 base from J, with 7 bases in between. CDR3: CASSWTAQETQYF. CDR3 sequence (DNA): TGCGCCAGCAGCTGGACGGCCCAAGAGACCCAGTACTTC.

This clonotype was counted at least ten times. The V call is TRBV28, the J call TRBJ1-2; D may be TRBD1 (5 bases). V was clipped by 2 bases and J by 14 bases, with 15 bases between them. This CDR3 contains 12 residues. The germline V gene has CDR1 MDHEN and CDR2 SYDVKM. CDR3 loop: CASSLKGDHQTF. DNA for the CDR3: TGTGCCAGCAGTTTAAAAGGGGATCATCAGACCTTC.

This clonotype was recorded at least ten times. The CDR3 nucleotides are TGTGCCAAGGGTAGCTCCTACGAGCAGTACTTC. Translating gives CAKGSSYEQYF. The chain joins TRBV24-1 to TRBJ2-7; D gene uncertain. Trimming shortened V by 11 bases and J by 0 bases, and 7 bases separated the two germline ends. This CDR3 has 11 amino acids. Germline CDR1 reads KGHDR; CDR2 reads SFDVKD.

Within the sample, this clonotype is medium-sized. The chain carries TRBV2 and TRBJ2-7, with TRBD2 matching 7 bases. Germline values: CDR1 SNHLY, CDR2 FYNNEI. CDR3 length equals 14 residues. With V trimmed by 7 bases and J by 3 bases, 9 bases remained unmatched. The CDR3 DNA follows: TGTGCCAGCATGTCCCTAGCGGACTACTACGAGCAGTACTTC. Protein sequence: CASMSLADYYEQYF.

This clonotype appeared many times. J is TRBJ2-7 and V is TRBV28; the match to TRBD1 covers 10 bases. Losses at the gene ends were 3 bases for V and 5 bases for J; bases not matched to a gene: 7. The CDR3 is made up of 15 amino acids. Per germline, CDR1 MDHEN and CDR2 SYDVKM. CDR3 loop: CASSLSGTGANEQYF. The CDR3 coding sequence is TGTGCCAGCAGTTTGTCCGGGACAGGGGCGAACGAGCAGTACTTC.

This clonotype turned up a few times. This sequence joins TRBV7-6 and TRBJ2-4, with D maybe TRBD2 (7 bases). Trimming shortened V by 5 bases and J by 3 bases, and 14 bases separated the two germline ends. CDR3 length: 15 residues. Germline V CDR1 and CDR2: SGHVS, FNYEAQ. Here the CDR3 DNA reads TGTGCCAGCAGCCGGGGAGGGGGTAACAAAAACATTCAGTACTTC. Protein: CASSRGGGNKNIQYF.

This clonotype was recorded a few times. Written as DNA, the CDR3 is TGTGCCAGCAGCTCATGGACAGGGAACACCGGGGAGCTGTTTTTT. Translating gives CASSSWTGNTGELFF. The chain carries TRBV7-9 and TRBJ2-2; TRBD1 agrees at 7 bases. The V gene end was trimmed by 4 bases and the J gene end by 1 base; junction bases not matched to a gene: 3. This CDR3 comprises 15 residues. Germline V gene lookup returns CDR1 SEHNR and CDR2 FQNEAQ (reference sequence).

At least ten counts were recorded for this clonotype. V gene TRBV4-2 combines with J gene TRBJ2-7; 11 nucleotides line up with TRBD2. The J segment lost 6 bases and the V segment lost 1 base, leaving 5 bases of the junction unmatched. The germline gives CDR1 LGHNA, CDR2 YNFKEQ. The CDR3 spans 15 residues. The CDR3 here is CASSQAPGLAVEQYF. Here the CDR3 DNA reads TGTGCCAGCAGCCAAGCGCCGGGACTAGCGGTCGAGCAGTACTTC.

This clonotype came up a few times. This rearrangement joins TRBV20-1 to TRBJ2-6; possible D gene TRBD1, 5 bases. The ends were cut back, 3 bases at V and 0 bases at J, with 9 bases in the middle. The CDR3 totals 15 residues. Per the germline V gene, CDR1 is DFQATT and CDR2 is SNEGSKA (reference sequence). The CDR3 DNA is TGCAGTGCTAGTAGGGGCCCCTCTGGGGCCAACGTCCTGACTTTC. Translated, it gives CSASRGPSGANVLTF.

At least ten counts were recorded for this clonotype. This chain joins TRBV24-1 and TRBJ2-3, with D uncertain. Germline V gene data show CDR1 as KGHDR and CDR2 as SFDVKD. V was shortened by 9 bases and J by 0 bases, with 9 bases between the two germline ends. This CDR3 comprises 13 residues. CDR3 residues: CATGSDSTDTQYF. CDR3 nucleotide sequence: TGTGCCACCGGAAGTGATAGCACAGATACGCAGTATTTT.

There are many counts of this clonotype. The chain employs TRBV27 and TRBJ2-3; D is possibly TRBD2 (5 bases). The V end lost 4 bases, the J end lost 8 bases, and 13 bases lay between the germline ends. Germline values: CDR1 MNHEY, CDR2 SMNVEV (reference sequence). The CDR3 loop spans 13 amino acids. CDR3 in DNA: TGTGCCAGCAGTTGGTCCTTCCGGGGTACGCAGTATTTT. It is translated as CASSWSFRGTQYF.

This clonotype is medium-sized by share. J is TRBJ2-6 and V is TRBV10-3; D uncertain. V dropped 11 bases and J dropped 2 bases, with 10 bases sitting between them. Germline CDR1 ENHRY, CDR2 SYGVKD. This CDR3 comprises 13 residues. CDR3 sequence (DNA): TGTGCCGCCTCAGAACCTGGGGCCAACGTCCTGACTTTC. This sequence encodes CAASEPGANVLTF.

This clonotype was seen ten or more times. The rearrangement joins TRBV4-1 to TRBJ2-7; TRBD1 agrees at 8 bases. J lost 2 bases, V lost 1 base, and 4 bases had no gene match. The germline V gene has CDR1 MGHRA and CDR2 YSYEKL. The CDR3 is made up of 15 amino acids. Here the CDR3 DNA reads TGCGCCAGCAGCCAAGGTAGGACAGGGCCCTACGAGCAGTACTTC. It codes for CASSQGRTGPYEQYF.